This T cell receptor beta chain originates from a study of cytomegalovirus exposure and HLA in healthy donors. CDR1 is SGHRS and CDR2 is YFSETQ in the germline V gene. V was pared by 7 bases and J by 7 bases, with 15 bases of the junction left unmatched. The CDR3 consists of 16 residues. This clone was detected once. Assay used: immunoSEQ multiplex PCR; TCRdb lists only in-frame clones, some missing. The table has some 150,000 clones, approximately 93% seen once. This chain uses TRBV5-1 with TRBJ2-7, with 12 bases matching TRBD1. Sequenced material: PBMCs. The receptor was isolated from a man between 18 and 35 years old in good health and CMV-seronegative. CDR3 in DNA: TGCGCCAGCCGCACCTACCCGGGACAGGGGGCTGGTGAGCAGTACTTC. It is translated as CASRTYPGQGAGEQYF.